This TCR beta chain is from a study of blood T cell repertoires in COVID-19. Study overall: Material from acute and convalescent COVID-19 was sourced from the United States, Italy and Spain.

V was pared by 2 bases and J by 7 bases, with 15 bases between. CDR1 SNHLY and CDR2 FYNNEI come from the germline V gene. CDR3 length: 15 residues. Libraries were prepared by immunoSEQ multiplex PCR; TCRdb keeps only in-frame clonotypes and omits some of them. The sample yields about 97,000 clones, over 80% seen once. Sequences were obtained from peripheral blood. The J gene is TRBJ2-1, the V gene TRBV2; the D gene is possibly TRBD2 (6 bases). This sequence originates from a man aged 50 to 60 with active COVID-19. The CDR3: CASSELGGGTNEQFF. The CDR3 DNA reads TGTGCCAGCAGTGAACTGGGGGGAGGTACAAATGAGCAGTTCTTC.